This TCR beta chain was found in a study of blood T cell repertoires in COVID-19. Overall study context: Italy, Spain and the United States were the sources of the convalescent and acute COVID-19 samples. The analysed material was cDNA or gDNA that came from T cells, B-cell-depleted T cells, or PBMCs.

Looked up from germline, CDR1 is SGHAT and CDR2 is FQNNGV. The CDR3 has 14 residues. V was clipped by 4 bases and J by 4 bases; unmatched bases: 4. Per the original methods: Researchers report that nucleated cell counts were estimated from reference gene primer amplification. Repertoires were generated with immunoSEQ multiplex PCR, while TCRdb's copy carries only in-frame clones and drops some. The D gene and trimming were derived from the DNA, and the V and J assignments and clone size from that table. The sample lists some 150,000 clones, about 92% occurring once. Material: peripheral blood. The chain recombines TRBV11-2 with TRBJ1-2, with TRBD1 matching 9 bases. The receptor's source is a human donor in a cohort sampled during active COVID-19. The CDR3 is CASSSSGQGYGYTF. DNA of the CDR3: TGTGCCAGCAGCTCCTCGGGACAGGGCTATGGCTACACCTTC.